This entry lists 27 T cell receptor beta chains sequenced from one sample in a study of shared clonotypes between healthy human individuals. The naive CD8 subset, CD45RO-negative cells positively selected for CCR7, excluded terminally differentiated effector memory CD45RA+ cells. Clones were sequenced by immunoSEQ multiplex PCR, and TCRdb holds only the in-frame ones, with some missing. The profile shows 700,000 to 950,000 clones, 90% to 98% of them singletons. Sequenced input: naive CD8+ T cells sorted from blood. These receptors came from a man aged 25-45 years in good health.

The DNA for the CDR3 is TGCGCCAGCAGCCAAGATCATGGACAGGTAGATCAGCCCCAGCATTTT. As protein: CASSQDHGQVDQPQHF. V is TRBV4-1 and J is TRBJ1-5; 7 bases agree with TRBD1. This CDR3 is 16 amino acids long. Looked up from germline, CDR1 is MGHRA and CDR2 is YSYEKL. Losses at the gene ends were 0 bases for V and 5 bases for J; bases not matched to a gene: 7.

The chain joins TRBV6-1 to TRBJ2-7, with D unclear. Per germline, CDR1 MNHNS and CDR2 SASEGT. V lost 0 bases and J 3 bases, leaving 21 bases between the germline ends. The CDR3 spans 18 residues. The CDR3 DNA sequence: TGTGCCAGCAGTGAAGCCGCTAAGGCCCTCACGGTTCTCTACGAGCAGTACTTC. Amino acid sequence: CASSEAAKALTVLYEQYF.

CDR3 DNA sequence: TGCGCCAGCAGCCCGAGCGGGAGTTCCTACGAGCAGTACTTC. Amino acid sequence: CASSPSGSSYEQYF. The chain links TRBV5-1 to TRBJ2-7, with TRBD2 matching over 8 bases. The CDR3 is made up of 14 amino acids. V lost 4 bases to trimming and J lost 1 base; unmatched junction nucleotides: 4. The germline V gene encodes CDR1 SGHRS and CDR2 YFSETQ.

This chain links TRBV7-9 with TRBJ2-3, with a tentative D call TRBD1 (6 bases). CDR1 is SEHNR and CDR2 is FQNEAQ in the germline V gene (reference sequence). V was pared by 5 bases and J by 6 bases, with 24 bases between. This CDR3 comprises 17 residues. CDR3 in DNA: TGTGCCAGCAGCCCCCTTGTACAGGGCTGGGGTTTTGATACGCAGTATTTT. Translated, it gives CASSPLVQGWGFDTQYF. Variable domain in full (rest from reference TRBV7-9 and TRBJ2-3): DTGVSQNPRHKITKRGQNVTFRCDPISEHNRLYWYRQTLGQGPEFLTYFQNEAQLEKSRLLSDRFSAERPKGSFSTLEIQRTEQGDSAMYLCASSPLVQGWGFDTQYFGPGTRLTVL.

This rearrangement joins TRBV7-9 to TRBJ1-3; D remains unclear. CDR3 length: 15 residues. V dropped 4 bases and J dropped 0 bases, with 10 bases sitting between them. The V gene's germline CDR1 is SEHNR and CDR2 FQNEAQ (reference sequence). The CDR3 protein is CASSSRMDSGNTIYF. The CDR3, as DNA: TGTGCCAGCAGCTCTCGGATGGACTCTGGAAACACCATATATTTT.

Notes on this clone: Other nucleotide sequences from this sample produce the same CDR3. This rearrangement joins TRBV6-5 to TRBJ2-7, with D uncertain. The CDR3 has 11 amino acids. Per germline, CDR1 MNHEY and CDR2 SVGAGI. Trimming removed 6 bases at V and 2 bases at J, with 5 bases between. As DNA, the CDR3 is TGTGCCAGCAGCTCGGCCTACGAGCAGTACTTC. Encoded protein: CASSSAYEQYF.

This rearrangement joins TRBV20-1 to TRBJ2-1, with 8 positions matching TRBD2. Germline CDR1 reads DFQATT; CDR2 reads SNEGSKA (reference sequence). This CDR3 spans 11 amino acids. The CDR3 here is CLGLADNEQFF. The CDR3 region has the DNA TGCCTTGGACTAGCAGACAATGAGCAGTTCTTC.

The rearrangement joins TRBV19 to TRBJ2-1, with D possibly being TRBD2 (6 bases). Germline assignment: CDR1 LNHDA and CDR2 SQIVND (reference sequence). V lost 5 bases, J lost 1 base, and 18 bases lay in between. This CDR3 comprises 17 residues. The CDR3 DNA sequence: TGTGCCAGTAGTCCCTCCCCCCTAGCGCCTTCCTACAATGAGCAGTTCTTC. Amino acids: CASSPSPLAPSYNEQFF.

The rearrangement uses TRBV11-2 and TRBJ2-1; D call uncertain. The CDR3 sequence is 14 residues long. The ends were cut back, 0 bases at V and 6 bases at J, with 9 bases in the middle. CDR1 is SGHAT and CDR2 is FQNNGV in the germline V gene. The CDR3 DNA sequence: TGTGCCAGCAGCTTAGATCCAGCGACCAATGAGCAGTTCTTC. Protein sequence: CASSLDPATNEQFF.

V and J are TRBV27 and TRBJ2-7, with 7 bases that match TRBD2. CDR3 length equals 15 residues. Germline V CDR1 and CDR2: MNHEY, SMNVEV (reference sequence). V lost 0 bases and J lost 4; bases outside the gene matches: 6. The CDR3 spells CASSLSAGDRYEQYF. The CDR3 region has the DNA TGTGCCAGCAGTTTATCGGCGGGAGACCGATACGAGCAGTACTTC.

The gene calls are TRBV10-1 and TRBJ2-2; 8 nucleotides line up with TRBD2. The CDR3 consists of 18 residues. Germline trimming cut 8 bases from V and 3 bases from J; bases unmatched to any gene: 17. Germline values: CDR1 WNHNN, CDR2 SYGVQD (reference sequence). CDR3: CASAKHYREGDYTGELFF. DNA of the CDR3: TGCGCCAGCGCAAAACACTACCGGGAGGGCGATTACACCGGGGAGCTGTTTTTT.

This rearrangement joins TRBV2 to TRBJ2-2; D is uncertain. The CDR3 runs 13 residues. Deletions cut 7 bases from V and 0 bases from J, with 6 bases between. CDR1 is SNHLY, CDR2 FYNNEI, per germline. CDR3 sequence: CASTTANTGELFF. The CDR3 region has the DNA TGTGCCAGCACCACCGCGAACACCGGGGAGCTGTTTTTT.

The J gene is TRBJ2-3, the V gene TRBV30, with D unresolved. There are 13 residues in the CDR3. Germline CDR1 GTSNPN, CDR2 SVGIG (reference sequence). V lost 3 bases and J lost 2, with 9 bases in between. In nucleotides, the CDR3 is TGTGCCTGGAGGATGGCGAACACAGATACGCAGTATTTT. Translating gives CAWRMANTDTQYF.

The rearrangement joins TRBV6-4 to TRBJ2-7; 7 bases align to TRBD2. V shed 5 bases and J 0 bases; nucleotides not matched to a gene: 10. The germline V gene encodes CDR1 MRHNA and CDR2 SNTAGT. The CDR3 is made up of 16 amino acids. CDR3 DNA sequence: TGTGCCAGCAGTCCCCCCTTGGGGGGGTCCTCCTACGAGCAGTACTTC. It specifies CASSPPLGGSSYEQYF.

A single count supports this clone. CDR3 sequence reads: CASSYIENEQFF. CDR3 coding DNA: TGTGCCAGCAGCTACATTGAGAATGAGCAGTTCTTC. V and J are TRBV9 and TRBJ2-1, with unresolved D. Germline CDR1 is SGDLS and CDR2 is YYNGEE. This CDR3 region has 12 residues. V was trimmed by 4 bases and J by 7 bases, leaving 9 bases between them.

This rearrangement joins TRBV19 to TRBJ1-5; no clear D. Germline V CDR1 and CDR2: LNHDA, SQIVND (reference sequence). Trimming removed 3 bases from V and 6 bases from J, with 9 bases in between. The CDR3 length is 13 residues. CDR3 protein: CASSMPITQPQHF. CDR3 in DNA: TGTGCCAGTAGTATGCCAATTACTCAGCCCCAGCATTTT.

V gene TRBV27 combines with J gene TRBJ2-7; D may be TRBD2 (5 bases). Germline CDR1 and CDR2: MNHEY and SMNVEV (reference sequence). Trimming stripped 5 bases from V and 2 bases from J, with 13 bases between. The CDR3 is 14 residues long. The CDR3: CASSPTIAPYEQYF. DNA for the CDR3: TGTGCCAGCAGTCCGACTATTGCTCCCTACGAGCAGTACTTC.

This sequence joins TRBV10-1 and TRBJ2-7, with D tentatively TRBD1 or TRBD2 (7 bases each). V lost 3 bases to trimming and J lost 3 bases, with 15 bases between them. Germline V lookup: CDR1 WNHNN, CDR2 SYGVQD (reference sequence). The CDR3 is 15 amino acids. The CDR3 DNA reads TGCGCCAGCAGTGACTCGACAGGGAGGGGCTACGAGCAGTACTTC. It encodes CASSDSTGRGYEQYF.

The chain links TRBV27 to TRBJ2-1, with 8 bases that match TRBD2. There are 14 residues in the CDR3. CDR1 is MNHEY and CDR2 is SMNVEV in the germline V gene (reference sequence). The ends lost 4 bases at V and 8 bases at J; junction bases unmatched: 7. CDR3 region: CASSWSSGKDEQFF. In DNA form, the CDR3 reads TGTGCCAGCAGTTGGAGTAGCGGGAAGGATGAGCAGTTCTTC.

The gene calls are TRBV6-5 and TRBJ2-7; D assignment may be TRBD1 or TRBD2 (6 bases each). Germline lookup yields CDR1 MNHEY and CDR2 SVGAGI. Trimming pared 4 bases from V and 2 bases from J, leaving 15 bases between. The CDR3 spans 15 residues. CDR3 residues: CASSSTSGAPYEQYF. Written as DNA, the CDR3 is TGTGCCAGCAGTTCGACCTCGGGGGCACCCTACGAGCAGTACTTC.

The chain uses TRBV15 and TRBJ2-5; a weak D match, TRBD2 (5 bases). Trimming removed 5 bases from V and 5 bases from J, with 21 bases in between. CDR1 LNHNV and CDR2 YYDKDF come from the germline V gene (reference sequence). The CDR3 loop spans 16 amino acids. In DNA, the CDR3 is TGTGCCACCAGCGCAAACGCCGAGGGCCGACGGGAGACCCAGTACTTC. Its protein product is CATSANAEGRRETQYF.

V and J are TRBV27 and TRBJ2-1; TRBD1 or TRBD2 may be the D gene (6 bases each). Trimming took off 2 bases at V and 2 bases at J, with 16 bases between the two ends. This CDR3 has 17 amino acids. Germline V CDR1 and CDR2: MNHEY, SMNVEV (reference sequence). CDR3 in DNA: TGTGCCAGCAGTTTAAGGGGAGCGGAGGGGGCCTACAATGAGCAGTTCTTC. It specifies CASSLRGAEGAYNEQFF.

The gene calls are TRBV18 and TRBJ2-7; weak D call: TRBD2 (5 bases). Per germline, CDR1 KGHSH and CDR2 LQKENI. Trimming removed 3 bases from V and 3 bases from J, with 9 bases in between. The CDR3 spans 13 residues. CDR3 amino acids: CASSPLTSYEQYF. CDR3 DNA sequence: TGTGCCAGCTCACCCCTTACTAGCTACGAGCAGTACTTC.

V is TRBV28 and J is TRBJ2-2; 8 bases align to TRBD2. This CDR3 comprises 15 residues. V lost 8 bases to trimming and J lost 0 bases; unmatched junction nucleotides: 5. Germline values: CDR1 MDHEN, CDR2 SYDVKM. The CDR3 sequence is CASHGRATNTGELFF. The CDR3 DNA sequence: TGTGCCAGCCACGGGAGGGCCACGAACACCGGGGAGCTGTTTTTT.

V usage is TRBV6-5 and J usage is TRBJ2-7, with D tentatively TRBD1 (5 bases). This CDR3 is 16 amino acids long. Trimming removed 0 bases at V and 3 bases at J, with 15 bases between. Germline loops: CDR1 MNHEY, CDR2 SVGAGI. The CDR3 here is CASSYSSRALDYEQYF. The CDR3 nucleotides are TGTGCCAGCAGTTACTCGTCCAGGGCTCTAGACTACGAGCAGTACTTC.

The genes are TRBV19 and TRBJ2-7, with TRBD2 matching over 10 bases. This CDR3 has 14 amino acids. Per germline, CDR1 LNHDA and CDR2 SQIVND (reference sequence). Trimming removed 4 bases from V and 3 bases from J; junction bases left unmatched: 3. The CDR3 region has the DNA TGTGCCAGTAGTAAACAGCGGGAGGGCTACGAGCAGTACTTC. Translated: CASSKQREGYEQYF.

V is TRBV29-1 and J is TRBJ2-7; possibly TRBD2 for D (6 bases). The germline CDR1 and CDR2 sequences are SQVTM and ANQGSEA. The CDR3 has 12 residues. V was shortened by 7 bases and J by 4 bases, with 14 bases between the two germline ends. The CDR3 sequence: CSAYREPYEQYF. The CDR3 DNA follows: TGCAGCGCTTACCGGGAGCCTTACGAGCAGTACTTC.